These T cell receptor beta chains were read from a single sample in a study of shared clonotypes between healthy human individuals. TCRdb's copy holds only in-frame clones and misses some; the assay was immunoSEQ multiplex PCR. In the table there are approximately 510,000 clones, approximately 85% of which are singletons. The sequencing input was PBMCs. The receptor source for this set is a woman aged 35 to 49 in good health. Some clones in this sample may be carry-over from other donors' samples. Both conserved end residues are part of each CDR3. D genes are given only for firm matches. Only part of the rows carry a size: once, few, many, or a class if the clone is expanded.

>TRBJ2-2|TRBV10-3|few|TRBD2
CAISEFSLAGTGELFF
TGTGCCATCAGTGAGTTTTCGCTAGCGGGCACCGGGGAGCTGTTTTTT
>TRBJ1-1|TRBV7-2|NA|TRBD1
CASSSQGEGTEAFF
TGTGCCAGCAGTTCCCAGGGGGAGGGAACTGAAGCTTTCTTT
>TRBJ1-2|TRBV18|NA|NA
CASSPQATNYGYTF
TGTGCCAGCTCACCCCAGGCCACTAACTATGGCTACACCTTC
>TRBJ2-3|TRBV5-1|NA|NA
CASSLGGTDTQYF
TGCGCCAGCAGCTTAGGAGGGACAGATACGCAGTATTTT
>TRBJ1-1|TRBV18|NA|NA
CASSGLGGNTEAFF
TGTGCCAGCTCAGGGTTGGGGGGAAACACTGAAGCTTTCTTT
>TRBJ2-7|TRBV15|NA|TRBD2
CATSRDTSASEEQYF
TGTGCCACCAGCAGAGACACTAGCGCGAGCGAAGAGCAGTACTTC
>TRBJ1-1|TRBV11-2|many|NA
CASSQARGTEAFF
TGTGCCAGCAGCCAAGCGAGGGGCACTGAAGCTTTCTTT
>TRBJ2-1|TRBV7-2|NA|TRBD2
CASSPKSGSSYNEQFF
TGTGCCAGCAGCCCTAAGAGCGGGAGCTCCTACAATGAGCAGTTCTTC
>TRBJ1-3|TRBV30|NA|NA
CAWSSALLSSGNTIYF
TGTGCCTGGAGCTCTGCCCTCCTAAGCTCTGGAAACACCATATATTTT
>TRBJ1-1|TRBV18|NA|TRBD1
CASSPDRVNTEAFF
TGTGCCAGCTCACCTGACAGGGTGAACACTGAAGCTTTCTTT
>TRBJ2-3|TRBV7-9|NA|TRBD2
CASSLMGTSGSSTDTQYF
TGTGCCAGCAGCTTAATGGGGACTAGCGGGAGTTCGACAGATACGCAGTATTTT
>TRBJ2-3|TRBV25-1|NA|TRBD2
CASRGLAEASSTDTQYF
TGTGCCAGCAGGGGACTAGCGGAGGCCTCTAGCACAGATACGCAGTATTTT
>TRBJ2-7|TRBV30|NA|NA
CAWRDGPYEQYF
TGTGCCTGGAGGGACGGACCCTACGAGCAGTACTTC
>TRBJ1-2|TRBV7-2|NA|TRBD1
CASSTNRGAYGYTF
TGTGCCAGCAGCACAAACAGGGGGGCCTATGGCTACACCTTC
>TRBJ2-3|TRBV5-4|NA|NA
CASSLDYSGDTQYF
TGTGCCAGCAGCTTGGACTACTCCGGAGATACGCAGTATTTT
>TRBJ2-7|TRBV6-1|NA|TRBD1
CASSGDSYYEQYF
TGTGCCAGCAGTGGGGACAGCTACTACGAGCAGTACTTC
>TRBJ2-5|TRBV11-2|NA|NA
CASSPGPDRETQYF
TGTGCCAGCAGCCCGGGGCCCGATCGAGAGACCCAGTACTTC
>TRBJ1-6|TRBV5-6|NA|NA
CARGASSYNSPLHF
TGTGCCAGGGGAGCGAGCTCCTATAATTCACCCCTCCACTTT
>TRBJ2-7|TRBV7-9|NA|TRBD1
CASSLALGTGYEQYF
TGTGCCAGCAGCTTAGCGCTCGGGACAGGCTACGAGCAGTACTTC
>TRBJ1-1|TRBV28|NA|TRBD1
CASRHGDRMNTEAFF
TGTGCCAGCAGGCATGGGGACAGGATGAACACTGAAGCTTTCTTT
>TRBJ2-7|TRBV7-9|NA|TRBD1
CASSLVGGRLYEQYF
TGTGCCAGCAGCTTAGTAGGGGGCAGGTTGTACGAGCAGTACTTC
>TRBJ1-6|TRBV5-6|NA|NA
CASSLRPNNSPLHF
TGTGCCAGCAGCTTGCGCCCTAATAATTCACCCCTCCACTTT
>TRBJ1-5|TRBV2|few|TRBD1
CASKGQNNQPQHF
TGTGCCAGCAAGGGACAGAACAATCAGCCCCAGCATTTT
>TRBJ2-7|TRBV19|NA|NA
CASSIGEGYEQYF
TGTGCCAGTAGTATTGGGGAAGGCTACGAGCAGTACTTC
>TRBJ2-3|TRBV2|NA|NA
CASSVEGTDTQYF
TGTGCCAGCAGTGTGGAGGGCACAGATACGCAGTATTTT
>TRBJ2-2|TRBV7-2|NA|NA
CASSSPGALRGELFF
TGTGCCAGCAGCTCCCCGGGGGCCCTCCGAGGGGAGCTGTTTTTT
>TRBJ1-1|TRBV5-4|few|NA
CASSLGRGTEAFF
TGTGCCAGCAGCTTGGGCAGGGGAACTGAAGCTTTCTTT
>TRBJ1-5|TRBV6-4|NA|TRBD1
CASRGQGWNQPQHF
TGTGCCAGCAGGGGACAGGGGTGGAATCAGCCCCAGCATTTT
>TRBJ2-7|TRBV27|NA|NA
CASSLINVATEQYF
TGTGCCAGCAGTTTAATCAACGTAGCTACCGAGCAGTACTTC
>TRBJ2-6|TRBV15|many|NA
CATSGDTSGANVLTF
TGTGCCACCAGTGGAGACACCTCTGGGGCCAACGTCCTGACTTTC
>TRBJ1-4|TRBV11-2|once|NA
CASSPSLGASGKLFF
TGTGCCAGCAGCCCCAGCCTGGGGGCGTCGGGAAAACTGTTTTTT
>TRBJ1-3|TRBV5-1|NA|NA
CASSFTGLTGNTIYF
TGCGCCAGCAGCTTTACAGGGCTGACTGGAAACACCATATATTTT
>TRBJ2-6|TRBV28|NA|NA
CASSLAGSGANVLTF
TGTGCCAGCAGTTTAGCAGGCTCTGGGGCCAACGTCCTGACTTTC
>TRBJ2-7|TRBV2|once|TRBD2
CASSELAGVLHEQYF
TGTGCCAGCAGTGAACTAGCGGGAGTGCTCCACGAGCAGTACTTC
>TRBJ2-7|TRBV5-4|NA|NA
CASSFSSADATAREQYF
TGTGCCAGCAGCTTTAGTTCAGCAGACGCCACCGCCCGGGAGCAGTACTTC
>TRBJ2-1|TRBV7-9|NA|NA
CASSLQGDNEQFF
TGTGCCAGCAGCTTGCAAGGGGACAATGAGCAGTTCTTC
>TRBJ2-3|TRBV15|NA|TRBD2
CATSQGLAGVSDTQYF
TGTGCCACCAGCCAGGGACTAGCGGGAGTCTCAGATACGCAGTATTTT
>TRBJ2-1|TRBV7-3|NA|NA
CASSPSGPPTNNEQFF
TGTGCCAGCAGCCCCAGTGGACCGCCAACGAACAATGAGCAGTTCTTC
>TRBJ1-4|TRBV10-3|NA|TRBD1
CATAGGLGEKLFF
TGTGCCACGGCAGGGGGTTTAGGTGAAAAACTGTTTTTT
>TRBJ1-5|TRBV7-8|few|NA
CASSLAAGWSNQPQHF
TGTGCCAGCAGCTTAGCGGCGGGTTGGAGCAATCAGCCCCAGCATTTT
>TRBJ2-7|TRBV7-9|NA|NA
CASSLRTGPYEQYF
TGTGCCAGCAGCTTAAGGACTGGACCCTACGAGCAGTACTTC
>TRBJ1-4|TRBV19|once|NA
CASSAGATVFF
TGTGCCAGTAGTGCGGGGGCCACGGTGTTTTTT
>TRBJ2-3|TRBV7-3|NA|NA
CASSLDGSGSSGTDTQYF
TGTGCCAGCAGCTTAGATGGTAGCGGATCTTCTGGCACAGATACGCAGTATTTT
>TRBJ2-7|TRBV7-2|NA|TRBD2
CALRQLAGGDEQYF
TGTGCCCTCCGGCAACTAGCGGGAGGTGACGAGCAGTACTTC
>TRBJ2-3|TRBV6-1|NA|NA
CASSELYRDSTDTQYF
TGTGCCAGCAGTGAACTATACCGGGACAGCACAGATACGCAGTATTTT
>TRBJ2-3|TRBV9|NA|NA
CASSEGISTDTQYF
TGTGCCAGCAGCGAGGGCATAAGCACAGATACGCAGTATTTT
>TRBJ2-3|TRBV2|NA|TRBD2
CASSPPAGVARTQYF
TGTGCCAGCAGTCCCCCAGCGGGAGTGGCTAGAACGCAGTATTTT
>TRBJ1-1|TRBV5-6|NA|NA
CASSRVDNTEAFF
TGTGCCAGCAGCCGGGTGGACAACACTGAAGCTTTCTTC
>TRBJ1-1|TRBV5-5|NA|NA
CASSLGVAGNTEAFF
TGTGCCAGCAGCCTAGGGGTCGCCGGGAACACTGAAGCTTTCTTT
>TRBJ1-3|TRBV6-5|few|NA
CASSSGLSGNTIYF
TGTGCCAGCAGTTCGGGACTCAGTGGAAACACCATATATTTT
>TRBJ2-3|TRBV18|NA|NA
CASSSPSTDTQYF
TGTGCCAGCTCATCACCTAGCACAGATACGCAGTATTTT
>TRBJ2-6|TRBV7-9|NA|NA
CASSLIVGLDSGANVLTF
TGTGCCAGCAGCTTAATAGTGGGACTGGACTCTGGGGCCAACGTCCTGACTTTC
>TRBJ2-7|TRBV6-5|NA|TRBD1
CASSSTRTGRYEQYF
TGTGCCAGCAGTTCTACACGGACAGGGAGGTACGAGCAGTACTTC
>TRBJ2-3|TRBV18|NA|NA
CASSPNEGSTDTQYF
TGTGCCAGCTCACCAAACGAGGGTAGCACAGATACGCAGTATTTT
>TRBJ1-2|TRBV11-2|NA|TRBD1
CASSLDRQGGGYTF
TGTGCCAGCAGCTTAGATAGACAGGGTGGTGGCTACACCTTC